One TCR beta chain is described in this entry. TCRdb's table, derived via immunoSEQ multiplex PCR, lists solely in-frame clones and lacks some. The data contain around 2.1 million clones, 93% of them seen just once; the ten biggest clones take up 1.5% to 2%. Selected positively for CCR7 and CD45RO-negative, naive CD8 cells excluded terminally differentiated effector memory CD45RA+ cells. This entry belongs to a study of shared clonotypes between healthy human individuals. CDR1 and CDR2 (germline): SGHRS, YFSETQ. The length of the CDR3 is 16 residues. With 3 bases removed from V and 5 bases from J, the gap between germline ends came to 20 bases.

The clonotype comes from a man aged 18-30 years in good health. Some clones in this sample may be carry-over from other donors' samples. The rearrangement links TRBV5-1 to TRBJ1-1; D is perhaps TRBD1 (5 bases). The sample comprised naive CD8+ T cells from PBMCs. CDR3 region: CASSSKNRSWETEAFF. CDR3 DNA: TGCGCCAGCAGCTCTAAAAACAGGTCTTGGGAGACTGAAGCTTTCTTT. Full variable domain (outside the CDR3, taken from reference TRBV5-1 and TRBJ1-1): KAGVTQTPRYLIKTRGQQVTLSCSPISGHRSVSWYQQTPGQGLQFLFEYFSETQRNKGNFPGRFSGRQFSNSRSEMNVSTLELGDSALYLCASSSKNRSWETEAFFGQGTRLTVV.